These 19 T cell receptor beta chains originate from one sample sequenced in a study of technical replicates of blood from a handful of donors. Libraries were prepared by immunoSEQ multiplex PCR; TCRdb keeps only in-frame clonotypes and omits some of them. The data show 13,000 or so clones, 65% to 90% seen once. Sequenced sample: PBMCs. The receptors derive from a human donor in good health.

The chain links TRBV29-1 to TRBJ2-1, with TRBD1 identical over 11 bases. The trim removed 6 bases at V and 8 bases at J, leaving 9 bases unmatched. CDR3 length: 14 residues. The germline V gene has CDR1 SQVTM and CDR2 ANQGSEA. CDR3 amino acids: CSVRTGGSVDEQFF. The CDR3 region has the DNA TGCAGCGTCAGGACAGGGGGCTCTGTAGATGAGCAGTTCTTC.

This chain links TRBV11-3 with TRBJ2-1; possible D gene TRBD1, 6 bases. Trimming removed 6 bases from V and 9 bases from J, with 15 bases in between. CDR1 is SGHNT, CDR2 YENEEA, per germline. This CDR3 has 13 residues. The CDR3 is CASSSTGMSEQFF. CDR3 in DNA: TGTGCCAGCAGTTCTACAGGGATGAGTGAGCAGTTCTTC.

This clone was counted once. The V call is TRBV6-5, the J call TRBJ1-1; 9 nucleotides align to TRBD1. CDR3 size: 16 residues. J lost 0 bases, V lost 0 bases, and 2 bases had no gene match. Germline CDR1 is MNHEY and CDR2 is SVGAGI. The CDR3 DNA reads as TGTGCCAGCAGTTACTCGGGGACAGGGATGAACACTGAAGCTTTCTTT. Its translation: CASSYSGTGMNTEAFF.

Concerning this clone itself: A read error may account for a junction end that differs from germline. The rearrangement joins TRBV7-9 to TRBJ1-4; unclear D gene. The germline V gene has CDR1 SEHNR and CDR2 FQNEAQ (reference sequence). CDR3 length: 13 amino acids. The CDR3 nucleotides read TGTGCCAGCAGCCTAGCGGGCAATGAAAAACTGTTTTTT. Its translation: CASSLAGNEKLFF.

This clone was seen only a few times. This chain's CDR3 is CASSFRDRSYGYTF. The CDR3 nucleotides read TGCGCCAGCAGCTTCCGGGACAGGAGCTATGGCTACACCTTC. The genes are TRBV5-1 and TRBJ1-2; 8 bases agree with TRBD1. Germline trimming cut 2 bases from V and 4 bases from J; bases unmatched to any gene: 4. This CDR3 is built from 14 residues. The germline V gene has CDR1 SGHRS and CDR2 YFSETQ. Full variable domain (remainder filled in from reference TRBV5-1 and TRBJ1-2): KAGVTQTPRYLIKTRGQQVTLSCSPISGHRSVSWYQQTPGQGLQFLFEYFSETQRNKGNFPGRFSGRQFSNSRSEMNVSTLELGDSALYLCASSFRDRSYGYTFGSGTRLTVV.

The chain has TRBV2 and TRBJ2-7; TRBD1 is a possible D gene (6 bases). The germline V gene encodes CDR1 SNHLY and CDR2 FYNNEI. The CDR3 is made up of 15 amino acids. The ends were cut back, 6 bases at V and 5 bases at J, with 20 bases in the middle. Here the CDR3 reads CASRPRDTRRNEQYF. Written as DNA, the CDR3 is TGTGCCAGCAGACCCCGGGACACCAGGAGGAACGAGCAGTACTTC.

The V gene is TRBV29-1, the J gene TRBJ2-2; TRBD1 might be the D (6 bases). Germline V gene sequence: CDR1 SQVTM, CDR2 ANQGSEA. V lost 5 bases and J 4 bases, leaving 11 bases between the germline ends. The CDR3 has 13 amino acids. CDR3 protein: CSVLQGVTGELFF. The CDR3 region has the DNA TGCAGCGTTTTACAGGGTGTCACCGGGGAGCTGTTTTTT.

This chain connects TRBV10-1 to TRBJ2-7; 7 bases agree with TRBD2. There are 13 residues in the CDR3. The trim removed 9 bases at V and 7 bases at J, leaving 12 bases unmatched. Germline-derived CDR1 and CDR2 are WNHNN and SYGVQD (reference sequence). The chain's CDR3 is CARPGTNRLEQYF. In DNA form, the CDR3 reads TGCGCCAGGCCCGGGACTAACCGGCTGGAGCAGTACTTC.

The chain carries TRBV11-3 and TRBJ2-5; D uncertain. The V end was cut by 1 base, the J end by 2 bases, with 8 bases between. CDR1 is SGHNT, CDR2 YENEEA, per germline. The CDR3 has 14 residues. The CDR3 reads CASSLGARQETQYF. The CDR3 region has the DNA TGTGCCAGCAGCTTAGGAGCCAGGCAAGAGACCCAGTACTTC.

DNA for the CDR3: TGTGCCAGCAGCACCGGGACTAGCGGGAGGTCACCCTTCTACGAGCAGTACTTC. Protein product: CASSTGTSGRSPFYEQYF. The chain has TRBV27 and TRBJ2-7, with 15 bases aligning to TRBD2. Germline CDR1 is MNHEY and CDR2 is SMNVEV (reference sequence). The CDR3 runs to 18 residues. Trimming at V came to 6 bases and at J to 3 bases, leaving 12 bases not matched to a gene.

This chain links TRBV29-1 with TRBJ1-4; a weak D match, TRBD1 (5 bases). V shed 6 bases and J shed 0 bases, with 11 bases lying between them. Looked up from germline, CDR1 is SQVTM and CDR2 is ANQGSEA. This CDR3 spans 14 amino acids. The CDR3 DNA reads TGCAGCGTCCCGGGGGGAGCAACTAATGAAAAACTGTTTTTT. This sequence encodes CSVPGGATNEKLFF.

CDR3 bases: TGTGCCAGCAGCCCAGAGAAAAGACAGGGTTTGTACGAGCAGTACTTC. This translates into CASSPEKRQGLYEQYF. The chain joins TRBV28 to TRBJ2-7, with 7 bases that match TRBD1. V was pared by 6 bases and J by 4 bases, with 15 bases of the junction left unmatched. The CDR3 spans 16 residues. Germline V CDR1 and CDR2: MDHEN, SYDVKM.

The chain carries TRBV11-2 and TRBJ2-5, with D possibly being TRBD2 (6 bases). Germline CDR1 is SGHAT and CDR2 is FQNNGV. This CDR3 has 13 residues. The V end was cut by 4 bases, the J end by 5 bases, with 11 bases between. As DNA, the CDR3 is TGTGCCAGCAGCTCCGGGGGTCGCGAGACCCAGTACTTC. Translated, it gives CASSSGGRETQYF. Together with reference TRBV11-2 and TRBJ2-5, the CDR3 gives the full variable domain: EAGVAQSPRYKIIEKRQSVAFWCNPISGHATLYWYQQILGQGPKLLIQFQNNGVVDDSQLPKDRFSAERLKGVDSTLKIQPAKLEDSAVYLCASSSGGRETQYFGPGTRLLVL.

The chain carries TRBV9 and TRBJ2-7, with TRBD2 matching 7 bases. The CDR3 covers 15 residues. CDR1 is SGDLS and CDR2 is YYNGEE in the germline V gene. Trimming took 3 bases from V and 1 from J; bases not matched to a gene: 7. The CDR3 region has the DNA TGTGCCAGCAGCGCTCGAGCGGGGTCATCCTACGAGCAGTACTTC. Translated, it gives CASSARAGSSYEQYF.

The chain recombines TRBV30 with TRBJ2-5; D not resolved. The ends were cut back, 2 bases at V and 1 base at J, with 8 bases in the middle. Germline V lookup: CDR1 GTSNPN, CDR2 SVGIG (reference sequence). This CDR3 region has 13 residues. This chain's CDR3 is CAWSRSSQETQYF. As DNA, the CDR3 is TGTGCCTGGAGTAGGAGTTCCCAAGAGACCCAGTACTTC. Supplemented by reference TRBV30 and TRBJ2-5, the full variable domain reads SQTIHQWPATLVQPVGSPLSLECTVEGTSNPNLYWYRQAAGRGLQLLFYSVGIGQISSEVPQNLSASRPQDRQFILSSKKLLLSDSGFYLCAWSRSSQETQYFGPGTRLLVL.

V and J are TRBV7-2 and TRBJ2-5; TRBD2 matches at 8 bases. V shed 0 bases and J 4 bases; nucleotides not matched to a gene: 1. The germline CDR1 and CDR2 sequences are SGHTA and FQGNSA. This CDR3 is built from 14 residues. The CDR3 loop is CASSLAAGGETQYF. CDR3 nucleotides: TGTGCCAGCAGCTTAGCGGCGGGGGGAGAGACCCAGTACTTC.

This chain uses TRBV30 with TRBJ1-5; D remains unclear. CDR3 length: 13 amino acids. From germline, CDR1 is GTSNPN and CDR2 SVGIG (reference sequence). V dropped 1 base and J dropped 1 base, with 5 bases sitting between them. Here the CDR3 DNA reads TGTGCCTGGAGTGCGACAAGCAATCAGCCCCAGCATTTT. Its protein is CAWSATSNQPQHF.

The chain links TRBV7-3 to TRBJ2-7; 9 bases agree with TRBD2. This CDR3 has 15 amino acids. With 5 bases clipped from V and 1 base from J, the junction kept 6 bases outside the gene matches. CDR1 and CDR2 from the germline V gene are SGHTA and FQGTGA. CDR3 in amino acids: CASSLSGSKSYEQYF. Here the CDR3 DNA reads TGTGCCAGCAGCCTTAGCGGGAGTAAGTCCTACGAGCAGTACTTC.

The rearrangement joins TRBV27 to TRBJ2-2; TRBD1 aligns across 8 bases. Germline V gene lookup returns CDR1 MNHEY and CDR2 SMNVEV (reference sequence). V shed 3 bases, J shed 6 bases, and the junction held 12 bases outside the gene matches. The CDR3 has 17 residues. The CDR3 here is CASSFSWDRRTSGELFF. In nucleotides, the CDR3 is TGTGCCAGCAGTTTTTCTTGGGACAGGAGAACCTCCGGGGAGCTGTTTTTT.